The subject of this entry is one T cell receptor (beta chain). Its antigen is undetermined. The source of the sample is a study of shared clonotypes between healthy human individuals. V was pared by 3 bases and J by 2 bases, with 14 bases between. The CDR3 is made up of 17 amino acids. CDR1 and CDR2 from the germline V gene are MGHRA and YSYEKL. General study points: Depth of sequencing was expected to influence donor clonotype sharing.

Nashville, Tennessee was home to all donors, who were Caucasian adults. As handled by the study authors: Filtering differed since immunoSEQ provided only junctions, with no quality scores. Data came from immunoSEQ multiplex PCR; TCRdb stores just in-frame clones and leaves some out. The DNA was the basis for D and trimming; V, J and clone size are from that table. This table holds under 600,000 clones, over 60% found once. The source is a woman aged 35 to 49 in good health. Some clones in this sample may be carry-over from other donors' samples. The sequenced sample consisted of PBMCs. The V gene is TRBV4-1, the J gene TRBJ2-6; D remains unclear. CDR3 DNA sequence: TGCGCCAGCAGCCACCTAGGTCGTGTACCTGGGGCCAACGTCCTGACTTTC. This codes for CASSHLGRVPGANVLTF.